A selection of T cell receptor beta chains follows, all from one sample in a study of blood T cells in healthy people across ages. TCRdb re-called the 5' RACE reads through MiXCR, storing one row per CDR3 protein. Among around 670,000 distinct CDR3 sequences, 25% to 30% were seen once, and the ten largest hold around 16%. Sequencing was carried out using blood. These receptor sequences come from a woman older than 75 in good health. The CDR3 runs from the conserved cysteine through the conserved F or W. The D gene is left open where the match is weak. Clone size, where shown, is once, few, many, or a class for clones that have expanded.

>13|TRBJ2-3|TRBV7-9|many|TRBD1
CASSYDRGDTQYF
TGTGCCAGCAGTTACGACAGGGGAGATACGCAGTATTTT
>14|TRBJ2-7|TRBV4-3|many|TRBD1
CASSRTTGVYEQYF
TGCGCCAGCAGCCGGACGACAGGGGTCTACGAGCAGTACTTC
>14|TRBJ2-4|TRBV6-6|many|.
CASRYLGTKNIQYF
TGTGCCAGCAGGTACCTAGGGACCAAAAACATTCAGTACTTC
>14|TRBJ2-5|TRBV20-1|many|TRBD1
CSARSLQGVVTQYF
TGCAGTGCTAGAAGCCTCCAGGGGGTTGTGACCCAGTACTTC
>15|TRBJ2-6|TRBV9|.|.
CATAGVHSGANVRTF
TGTGCCACCGCAGGGGTTCACTCTGGGGCCAACGTCCGGACTTTC
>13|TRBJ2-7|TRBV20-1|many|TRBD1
CSAAGTGLYEQYF
TGCAGTGCTGCCGGGACAGGGCTCTACGAGCAGTACTTC
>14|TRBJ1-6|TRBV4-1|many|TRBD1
CASSLGQGGSPLHF
TGCGCCAGCAGCCTGGGACAGGGCGGCTCACCCCTCCACTTT
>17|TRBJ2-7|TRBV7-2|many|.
CASSLWGQWGVNYEQYF
TGTGCCAGCAGCTTATGGGGTCAATGGGGGGTAAACTACGAGCAGTACTTC
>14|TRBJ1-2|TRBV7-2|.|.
CASSVDTYNYGYTF
TGTGCCAGCAGCGTTGACACATACAACTATGGCTACACCTTC
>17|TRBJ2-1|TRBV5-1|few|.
CASSLGRGGFSYNEQFF
TGCGCCAGCAGCTTGGGGCGTGGTGGGTTTTCGTACAATGAGCAGTTCTTC
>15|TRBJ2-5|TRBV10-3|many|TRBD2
CAIRASGGAHETQYF
TGTGCCATCAGGGCTAGCGGGGGGGCCCACGAGACCCAGTACTTC
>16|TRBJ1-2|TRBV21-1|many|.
CASSKAGEDANYGYTF
TGTGCCAGCAGCAAAGCTGGGGAGGACGCTAACTATGGCTACACCTTC
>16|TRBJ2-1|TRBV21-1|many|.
CASSKVSQRGYNEQFF
TGTGCCAGCAGCAAAGTGTCGCAGCGGGGCTACAATGAGCAGTTCTTC
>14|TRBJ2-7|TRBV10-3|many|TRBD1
CAISGTGDSYEQYF
TGTGCCATCAGTGGGACAGGCGACTCCTACGAGCAGTACTTC
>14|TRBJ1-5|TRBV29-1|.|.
CSVIGDRGNQPQHF
TGCAGCGTGATAGGGGATAGGGGCAATCAGCCCCAGCATTTT
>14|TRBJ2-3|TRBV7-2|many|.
CASSPNAHTDTQYF
TGTGCCAGCAGCCCTAACGCCCACACAGATACGCAGTATTTT
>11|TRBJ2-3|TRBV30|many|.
CAWSVLDTQYF
TGTGCCTGGAGTGTACTGGATACGCAGTATTTT
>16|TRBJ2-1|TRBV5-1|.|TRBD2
CASSLASGGSYHEQFF
TGCGCCAGCAGCTTGGCCAGCGGGGGTTCCTACCATGAGCAGTTCTTC
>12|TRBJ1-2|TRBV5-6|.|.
CASSLEAHGYTF
TGTGCCAGCAGCTTGGAAGCGCATGGCTACACCTTC
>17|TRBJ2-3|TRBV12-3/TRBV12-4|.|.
CASSLHLQGGGPDTQYF
TGTGCCAGCAGTCTACATCTCCAAGGGGGGGGTCCTGATACGCAGTATTTT
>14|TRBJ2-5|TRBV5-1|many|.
CASSHSSGEETQYF
TGCGCCAGCAGCCACAGCTCAGGGGAAGAGACCCAGTACTTC
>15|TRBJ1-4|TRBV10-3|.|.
CAISETTGAAEKRFF
TGTGCCATCAGTGAGACTACGGGGGCCGCGGAAAAACGGTTTTTT
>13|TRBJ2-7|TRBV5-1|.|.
CASSISLSNEQYF
TGCGCCAGCAGCATATCCCTGAGTAACGAGCAGTACTTC
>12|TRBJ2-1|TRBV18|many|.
CASSPSDNEQFF
TGTGCCAGCTCACCCTCAGACAATGAGCAGTTCTTC
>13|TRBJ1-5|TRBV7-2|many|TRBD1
CASSLDRGDPQHF
TGTGCCAGCAGCTTGGACAGGGGGGACCCCCAGCATTTT
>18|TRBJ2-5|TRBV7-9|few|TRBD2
CASSRGGSGGPRQETQYF
TGTGCCAGCAGCAGAGGTGGTAGCGGGGGGCCAAGACAAGAGACCCAGTACTTC
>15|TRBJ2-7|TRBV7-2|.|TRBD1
CASSLEGTASYEQYF
TGTGCCAGCAGCTTAGAAGGGACAGCGTCCTACGAGCAGTACTTC
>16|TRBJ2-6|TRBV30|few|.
CAWSVFRGTGANVLTF
TGTGCCTGGAGTGTATTTCGGGGAACTGGGGCCAACGTCCTGACTTTC
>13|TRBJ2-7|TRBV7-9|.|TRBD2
CASSLGTSREQYF
TGTGCCAGCAGCCTGGGGACTAGCCGCGAGCAGTACTTC
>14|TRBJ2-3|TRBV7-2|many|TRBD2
CASSRGGNTDTQYF
TGTGCCAGCAGCCGGGGAGGGAACACAGATACGCAGTATTTT
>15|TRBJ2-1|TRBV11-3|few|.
CASSLDYRDSNEQFF
TGTGCCAGCAGCTTAGATTACAGGGACTCCAATGAGCAGTTCTTC
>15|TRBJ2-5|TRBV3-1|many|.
CASSHPLEYQETQYF
TGTGCCAGCAGCCACCCACTGGAGTACCAAGAGACCCAGTACTTC
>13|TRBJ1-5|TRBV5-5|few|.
CASSSLEGQPQHF
TGTGCCAGCAGCTCGCTGGAGGGCCAGCCCCAGCATTTT
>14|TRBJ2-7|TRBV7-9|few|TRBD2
CASSLLPGEGEQYF
TGTGCCAGCAGCTTACTCCCGGGGGAGGGTGAGCAGTACTTC
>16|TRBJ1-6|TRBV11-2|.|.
CASSAHPRLINSPLHF
TGTGCCAGCAGCGCTCACCCGAGACTGATTAATTCACCCCTCCACTTT